This T cell receptor (beta chain) was sequenced during a study of somatic mutations in cytotoxic T cells in rheumatoid arthritis. Points from the study as a whole: A significant difference in CD8+ T-cell clonality was not found between rheumatoid arthritis patients and age-matched healthy controls.

As regards this clone: No antigen is known for it.

Losses at the gene ends were 6 bases for V and 1 base for J; bases not matched to a gene: 10. The CDR3 is 16 residues long. CDR1 and CDR2 from the germline V gene are MDHEN and SYDVKM. Here immunoSEQ multiplex PCR was the method, and the copy in TCRdb shows in-frame clones only, minus some. The sample includes 10,000 to 15,000 clones, 70% to 85% of them seen just once. The clonotype comes from a man aged 70 or older in good health. The chain couples TRBV28 to TRBJ2-5; TRBD1 matches at 8 bases. The specimen was CD8+ T cells sorted from blood. The CDR3 DNA reads as TGTGCCAGCAGGCTGACAGGGGTGGGGGTCCAAGAGACCCAGTACTTC. Translation: CASRLTGVGVQETQYF.